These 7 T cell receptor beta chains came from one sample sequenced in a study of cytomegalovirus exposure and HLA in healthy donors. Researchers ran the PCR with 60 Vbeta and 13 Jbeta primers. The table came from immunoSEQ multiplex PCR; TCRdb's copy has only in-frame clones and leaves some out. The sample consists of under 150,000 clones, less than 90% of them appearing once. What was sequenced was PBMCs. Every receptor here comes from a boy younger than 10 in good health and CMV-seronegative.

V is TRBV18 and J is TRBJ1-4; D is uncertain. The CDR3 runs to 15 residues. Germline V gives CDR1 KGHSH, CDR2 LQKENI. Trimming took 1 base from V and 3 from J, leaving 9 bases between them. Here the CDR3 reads CASSPQGGPNEKLFF. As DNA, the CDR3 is TGTGCCAGCTCACCACAGGGAGGCCCTAATGAAAAACTGTTTTTT.

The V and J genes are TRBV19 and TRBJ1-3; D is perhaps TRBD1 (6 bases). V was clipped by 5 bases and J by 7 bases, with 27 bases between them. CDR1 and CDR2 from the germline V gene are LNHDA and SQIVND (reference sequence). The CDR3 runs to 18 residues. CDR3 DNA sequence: TGTGCCAGTAGTTCCCGTTTCCCCGGGACACGGAACGACAACACCATATATTTT. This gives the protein CASSSRFPGTRNDNTIYF.

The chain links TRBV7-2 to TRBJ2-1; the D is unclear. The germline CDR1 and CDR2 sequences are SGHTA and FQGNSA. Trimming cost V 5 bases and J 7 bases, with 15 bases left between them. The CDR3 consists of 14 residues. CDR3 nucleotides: TGTGCCAGCAGCCGGGTGGCTTCGAGTAATGAGCAGTTCTTC. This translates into CASSRVASSNEQFF.

CDR3 loop: CASSPLLAGGPHEQYF. The DNA for the CDR3 is TGTGCCAGCAGCCCCCTTCTAGCGGGAGGGCCTCACGAGCAGTACTTC. The chain links TRBV7-3 to TRBJ2-7, with TRBD2 identical over 12 bases. From germline, CDR1 is SGHTA and CDR2 FQGTGA. V shed 5 bases and J 5 bases; nucleotides not matched to a gene: 10. This CDR3 is built from 16 residues. The variable domain in full, with the rest retrieved from reference TRBV7-3 and TRBJ2-7, is GAGVSQTPSNKVTEKGKYVELRCDPISGHTALYWYRQSLGQGPEFLIYFQGTGAADDSGLPNDRFFAVRPEGSVSTLKIQRTERGDSAVYLCASSPLLAGGPHEQYFGPGTRLTVT.

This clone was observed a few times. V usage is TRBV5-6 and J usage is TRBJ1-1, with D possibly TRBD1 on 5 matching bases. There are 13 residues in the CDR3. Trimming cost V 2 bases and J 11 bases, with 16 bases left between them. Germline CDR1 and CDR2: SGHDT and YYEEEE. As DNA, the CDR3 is TGTGCCAGCAGCTTCCCCGGGACGGGGGGGGCTTTCTTT. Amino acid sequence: CASSFPGTGGAFF.

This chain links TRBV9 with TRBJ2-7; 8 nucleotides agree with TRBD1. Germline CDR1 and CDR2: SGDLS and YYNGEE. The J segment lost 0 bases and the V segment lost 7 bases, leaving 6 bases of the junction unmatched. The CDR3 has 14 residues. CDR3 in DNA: TGTGCCAGCGGCACGACAGGGGCCTCCTACGAGCAGTACTTC. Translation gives CASGTTGASYEQYF.

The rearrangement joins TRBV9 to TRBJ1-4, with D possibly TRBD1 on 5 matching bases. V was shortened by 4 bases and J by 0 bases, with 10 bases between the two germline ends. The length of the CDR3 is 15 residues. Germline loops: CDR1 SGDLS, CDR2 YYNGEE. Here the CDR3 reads CASSIQGATNEKLFF. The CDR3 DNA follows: TGTGCCAGCAGCATACAAGGGGCAACTAATGAAAAACTGTTTTTT.